The 27 T cell receptor beta chains reported below all come from one sample, sequenced in a study of Graves' ophthalmopathy and Graves' hyperthyroidism. The study amplified TCR beta CDR3 regions using RNA transcripts. First-round RT-PCR used HTBI primers; second-round multiplex PCR followed. TCRdb ran MiXCR on the multiplex PCR reads and lists one entry per CDR3 protein. Seen here are a few hundred thousand distinct CDR3 sequences, roughly 15% observed once, and the top ten hold roughly 2.3%. Material for sequencing was peripheral blood. These TCRs come from an adult woman with stable Graves' hyperthyroidism.

At least ten counts were recorded for this clonotype. V gene TRBV18 combines with J gene TRBJ1-1; weak D call: TRBD1 (6 bases). With 3 bases removed from V and 7 bases from J, the gap between germline ends came to 15 bases. The CDR3 is made up of 14 amino acids. Germline assignment: CDR1 KGHSH and CDR2 LQKENI. For the CDR3, the DNA is TGTGCCAGCTCACCTGGGACACAGAATCTTGAAGCTTTCTTT. This encodes CASSPGTQNLEAFF.

This clonotype was observed many times. Relative to the germline gene, one junction end is altered; a read error may explain this. The chain employs TRBV28 and TRBJ2-4; D gene ambiguous. The CDR3 has 13 residues. In germline, CDR1 is MDHEN, CDR2 SYDVKM. This CDR3 reads CASSLEPLNIKYF. CDR3 bases: TGTGCCAGCAGCCTCGAGCCCTTGAACATTAAGTACTTC.

This clonotype was detected a few times. The chain uses TRBV30 and TRBJ2-7, with 8 positions matching TRBD2. CDR1 and CDR2 from the germline V gene are GTSNPN and SVGIG (reference sequence). V lost 4 bases and J lost 2; bases outside the gene matches: 10. The CDR3 loop spans 15 amino acids. In DNA, the CDR3 is TGTGCCTGGATGGGGGCGGGAGGATCCCCCTACGAGCAGTACTTC. Translation gives CAWMGAGGSPYEQYF.

This clonotype occurred a few times. The rearrangement joins TRBV20-1 to TRBJ2-7; a possible D gene is TRBD2 (5 bases). CDR1 and CDR2 (germline): DFQATT, SNEGSKA (reference sequence). The V end lost 0 bases, the J end lost 4 bases, and 19 bases lay between the germline ends. This CDR3 is built from 16 residues. Here the CDR3 reads CSARDSTVGSGYEQYF. In DNA form, the CDR3 reads TGCAGTGCTAGAGACTCAACAGTGGGGAGTGGGTACGAGCAGTACTTC.

This clonotype came up many times. The chain combines TRBV7-9 with TRBJ2-7; tentatively, D is TRBD1 (5 bases). Germline CDR1 is SEHNR and CDR2 is FQNEAQ (reference sequence). CDR3 length: 13 amino acids. V dropped 5 bases and J dropped 3 bases, with 11 bases sitting between them. The CDR3 DNA reads as TGTGCCAGCAGCCCGGCAGACAGCTACGAGCAGTACTTC. Protein product: CASSPADSYEQYF. Using reference TRBV7-9 and TRBJ2-7 for the parts outside the CDR3, the full variable domain is DTGVSQNPRHKITKRGQNVTFRCDPISEHNRLYWYRQTLGQGPEFLTYFQNEAQLEKSRLLSDRFSAERPKGSFSTLEIQRTEQGDSAMYLCASSPADSYEQYFGPGTRLTVT.

This clonotype has just a few counts. The chain has TRBV4-1 and TRBJ1-2, with D perhaps matching TRBD1 (6 bases). The CDR3 totals 18 residues. Germline-derived CDR1 and CDR2 are MGHRA and YSYEKL. The V end was cut by 1 base, the J end by 4 bases, with 22 bases between. The DNA for the CDR3 is TGCGCCAGCAGCCAAGTTCGCCGTGGGGGCGCGGCGGGCTATGGCTACACCTTC. Protein: CASSQVRRGGAAGYGYTF.

Ten or more counts support this clonotype. Since a much larger clone is just one base distant, this may be a read error. The chain couples TRBV6-2 or TRBV6-3 to TRBJ1-6, with D possibly TRBD1 on 5 matching bases. Germline V gene data show CDR1 as MNHEY and CDR2 as SVGEGT. V was cut by 4 bases and J by 15 bases, with 16 bases left in between. CDR3 size: 13 residues. The CDR3 DNA reads as TGTGCCAGCAGTTCTGACCTACCAGGGAACCTCCACTTT. Its protein product is CASSSDLPGNLHF.

The CDR3 DNA reads as TGTGCCAGCAGCCAAGAAGGGGACAGGGCCAACTACGAGCAGTACTTC. This codes for CASSQEGDRANYEQYF. V is TRBV3-1 and J is TRBJ2-7; 9 bases align to TRBD1. The ends lost 0 bases at V and 3 bases at J; junction bases unmatched: 6. CDR1 is LGHDT, CDR2 YNNKEL, per germline (reference sequence). The CDR3 is made up of 16 amino acids.

This clonotype was counted many times. J is TRBJ2-5 and V is TRBV7-2; 7 bases match TRBD1. Trimming at V came to 9 bases and at J to 4 bases, leaving 17 bases not matched to a gene. CDR1 and CDR2 (germline): SGHTA, FQGNSA. CDR3 length: 16 residues. The CDR3 coding sequence is TGTGCCAGTGGGGAAAGGGGGCTAACTAACGGAGAGACCCAGTACTTC. Translation gives CASGERGLTNGETQYF.

This clonotype was seen repeatedly, ten times or more. J is TRBJ1-1 and V is TRBV12-3 or TRBV12-4; the D gene is possibly TRBD1 (5 bases). The CDR3 runs to 15 residues. The V end was cut by 3 bases, the J end by 5 bases, with 16 bases between. The CDR3 loop is CASSLRQGGSTEAFF. The CDR3 DNA sequence: TGTGCCAGCAGTTTGCGTCAGGGAGGTAGTACTGAAGCTTTCTTT.

This clonotype was observed a few times. This chain links TRBV7-2 with TRBJ1-5, with D tentatively TRBD1 (5 bases). V was cut by 1 base and J by 1 base, with 14 bases left in between. This CDR3 is built from 17 residues. Per germline, CDR1 SGHTA and CDR2 FQGNSA. CDR3 sequence reads: CASSLGVRGASNQPQHF. The CDR3 coding sequence is TGTGCCAGCAGCTTAGGAGTTAGGGGAGCGAGCAATCAGCCCCAGCATTTT.

The CDR3, as DNA: TGTGCCAGCAGTTTGGGCGGGGAGGTTGAGACCCAGTACTTC. It codes for CASSLGGEVETQYF. This chain links TRBV6-5 with TRBJ2-5; a weak D match, TRBD2 (6 bases). CDR1 is MNHEY and CDR2 is SVGAGI in the germline V gene. CDR3 length: 14 amino acids. V lost 4 bases to trimming and J lost 5 bases, with 14 bases between them.

This clonotype has ten or more counts. The V gene is TRBV28, the J gene TRBJ1-6, with TRBD1 matching over 8 bases. Germline V gene sequence: CDR1 MDHEN, CDR2 SYDVKM. Germline trimming cut 4 bases from V and 0 bases from J; bases unmatched to any gene: 5. The CDR3 is 17 amino acids. Written as DNA, the CDR3 is TGTGCCAGCAGTTGGGGACAGGCCAGCTCCTATAATTCACCCCTCCACTTT. Amino acid sequence: CASSWGQASSYNSPLHF.

In this sample, this clonotype turned up many times. The CDR3 reads CSVDSGTENTGELFF. The CDR3 nucleotides read TGCAGCGTCGACTCCGGGACTGAGAACACCGGGGAGCTGTTTTTT. V is TRBV29-1 and J is TRBJ2-2; D possibly corresponds to TRBD2 (6 bases). The germline V gene has CDR1 SQVTM and CDR2 ANQGSEA. Trimming cost V 6 bases and J 1 base, with 15 bases left between them. The length of the CDR3 is 15 residues.

This clonotype was detected ten times or more. The V gene is TRBV12-3 or TRBV12-4, the J gene TRBJ2-7, with TRBD1 identical over 10 bases. Trimming at V came to 4 bases and at J to 0 bases, leaving 0 bases not matched to a gene. There are 14 residues in the CDR3. CDR3 sequence: CASSWDRGSYEQYF. The CDR3 DNA sequence: TGTGCCAGCAGTTGGGACAGGGGCTCCTACGAGCAGTACTTC.

The chain recombines TRBV12-3 or TRBV12-4 with TRBJ2-5; no clear D. CDR3 length: 12 residues. V lost 6 bases to trimming and J lost 4 bases, with 9 bases between them. The CDR3 sequence: CASSTWGETQYF. The CDR3 nucleotides are TGTGCCAGCAGCACGTGGGGAGAGACCCAGTACTTC.

This clonotype counts as medium-sized (0.01 to 0.1%). The J gene is TRBJ2-5, the V gene TRBV27; D is ambiguous. CDR1 is MNHEY, CDR2 SMNVEV, per germline (reference sequence). V lost 0 bases, J lost 5 bases, and 4 bases lay in between. This CDR3 spans 12 amino acids. CDR3 nucleotide sequence: TGTGCCAGCAGTTTATCGGGGGAGACCCAGTACTTC. Residues: CASSLSGETQYF.

This clonotype has a count of ten or more. V is TRBV15 and J is TRBJ2-7; 8 nucleotides align to TRBD2. CDR3 length: 22 residues. Germline V lookup: CDR1 LNHNV, CDR2 YYDKDF (reference sequence). The trim removed 0 bases at V and 0 bases at J, leaving 22 bases unmatched. The CDR3 spells CATSRDRGAANLPGLGSYEQYF. CDR3 bases: TGTGCCACCAGCAGAGATCGAGGTGCCGCCAACCTTCCGGGACTAGGCTCCTACGAGCAGTACTTC.

This clonotype was detected ten times or more. The chain recombines TRBV3-1 with TRBJ1-1; no reliable D call. This CDR3 spans 15 amino acids. V shed 4 bases and J shed 3 bases, with 15 bases lying between them. Germline assignment: CDR1 LGHDT and CDR2 YNNKEL (reference sequence). CDR3 sequence (DNA): TGTGCCAGCAGCCTTGGGGAGGGTGGGTACACTGAAGCTTTCTTT. This codes for CASSLGEGGYTEAFF.

This clonotype was seen at least ten times. J is TRBJ1-2 and V is TRBV19, with no clear D. V was trimmed by 9 bases and J by 5 bases, leaving 19 bases between them. Germline CDR1 and CDR2: LNHDA and SQIVND (reference sequence). This CDR3 has 14 amino acids. CDR3 sequence (DNA): TGTGCCAGCGCCCAAGAGGTCGGAGATTATGGCTACACCTTC. Translating gives CASAQEVGDYGYTF.

This clonotype was detected a few times. The chain links TRBV2 to TRBJ2-2; possible D gene TRBD1, 5 bases. This CDR3 has 16 residues. Trimming took 1 base from V and 3 from J, leaving 12 bases between them. From germline, CDR1 is SNHLY and CDR2 FYNNEI. Here the CDR3 reads CASSEGQGTDTGELFF. The CDR3 region has the DNA TGTGCCAGCAGTGAAGGCCAGGGTACGGACACCGGGGAGCTGTTTTTT.

This clonotype occurred many times. The chain has TRBV27 and TRBJ1-6, with D maybe TRBD1 (6 bases). The length of the CDR3 is 17 residues. CDR1 is MNHEY and CDR2 is SMNVEV in the germline V gene (reference sequence). The V end lost 5 bases, the J end lost 5 bases, and 19 bases lay between the germline ends. This chain's CDR3 is CASSPPLGGNDNSPLHF. In DNA, the CDR3 is TGTGCCAGCAGTCCCCCCTTAGGGGGGAACGATAATTCACCCCTCCACTTT.

About this clonotype itself: The junction departs from germline at one end; a sequencing error may be responsible. V is TRBV11-2 and J is TRBJ1-1, with 9 bases identical to TRBD1. The CDR3 totals 15 residues. The germline gives CDR1 SGHAT, CDR2 FQNNGV. The DNA of the CDR3 is TGTGTCAGCAACTTACAGGGGGCAGAGAACACTGAAGCTTTCTTT. This translates into CVSNLQGAENTEAFF.

This clonotype was seen repeatedly, ten times or more. The rearrangement uses TRBV20-1 and TRBJ1-5; D call uncertain. The length of the CDR3 is 12 residues. V was shortened by 4 bases and J by 0 bases, with 4 bases between the two germline ends. Germline CDR1 DFQATT, CDR2 SNEGSKA (reference sequence). CDR3 sequence reads: CSATGSNQPQHF. The DNA of the CDR3 is TGCAGTGCTACTGGTAGCAATCAGCCCCAGCATTTT.

This clonotype was counted ten times or more. This chain links TRBV28 with TRBJ2-7; weak D call: TRBD1 (5 bases). The V end was cut by 4 bases, the J end by 2 bases, with 9 bases between. This CDR3 spans 13 amino acids. Germline assignment: CDR1 MDHEN and CDR2 SYDVKM. DNA of the CDR3: TGTGCCAGCAGTTACAGGAAGACCTACGAGCAGTACTTC. This translates into CASSYRKTYEQYF.

This clonotype was counted many times. The junction and the germline gene differ at one end; a read error may be behind it. J is TRBJ1-5 and V is TRBV10-3, with unresolved D. The length of the CDR3 is 13 residues. Germline values: CDR1 ENHRY, CDR2 SYGVKD. The chain's CDR3 is CAISKSNNQPQHF. DNA of the CDR3: TGTGCCATCAGTAAGTCGAACAATCAGCCCCAGCATTTT.

This clonotype appeared a few times. This chain links TRBV18 with TRBJ1-5; D not resolved. Per the germline V gene, CDR1 is KGHSH and CDR2 is LQKENI. The V gene lost 3 bases and the J gene lost 6 bases, with 12 bases spanning the gap. The CDR3 covers 14 residues. This chain's CDR3 is CASSPDGEGQPQHF. The CDR3 bases are TGTGCCAGCTCACCCGACGGAGAGGGTCAGCCCCAGCATTTT.